Presented here are 7 T cell receptor beta chains from one specimen sequenced in a study of beta chain features in type 1 diabetes. Study findings and constraints: People with Type 1 diabetes carried modestly yet significantly shorter TCRB CDR3s in all four CD4+ subsets.

These TCRs are of unknown antigen specificity. Reverse transcribing all isolated RNA meant expressed TCRB transcripts were sequenced. TCRdb keeps only in-frame clones here, not all; method: immunoSEQ multiplex PCR. In the table there are about 240,000 clones, roughly 14% of which are singletons. The sample taken for sequencing was naive CD4+ T cells from blood. Source of these receptors: a man aged 25-45 years with type 1 diabetes.

J is TRBJ1-1 and V is TRBV4-1; D gene unclear. The V end lost 0 bases, the J end lost 8 bases, and 10 bases lay between the germline ends. Per the germline V gene, CDR1 is MGHRA and CDR2 is YSYEKL. CDR3 size: 13 residues. The CDR3 coding sequence is TGCGCCAGCAGCCAAGATGGAAGGAGAGAAGCTTTCTTT. Translating gives CASSQDGRREAFF.

The chain combines TRBV7-9 with TRBJ2-3; D not resolved. The CDR3 is 14 residues long. Germline V gene lookup returns CDR1 SEHNR and CDR2 FQNEAQ (reference sequence). Deletions cut 2 bases from V and 4 bases from J, with 10 bases between. The CDR3 here is CASSLSTLADTQYF. The CDR3 DNA reads TGTGCCAGCAGCTTATCCACTCTCGCAGATACGCAGTATTTT.

The chain employs TRBV14 and TRBJ2-7; TRBD1 matches at 12 bases. The CDR3 length is 15 residues. Germline trimming cut 5 bases from V and 5 bases from J; bases unmatched to any gene: 7. Per germline, CDR1 SGHDN and CDR2 FVKESK. The CDR3 is CASSEPGQGANEQYF. The CDR3 DNA follows: TGTGCCAGCAGCGAACCGGGACAGGGGGCCAACGAGCAGTACTTC.

The chain couples TRBV7-9 to TRBJ2-1; D gene uncertain. Trimming shortened V by 4 bases and J by 9 bases, and 10 bases separated the two germline ends. The germline CDR1 and CDR2 sequences are SEHNR and FQNEAQ (reference sequence). The CDR3 runs 12 residues. Here the CDR3 reads CASSSEVGEQFF. The CDR3, as DNA: TGTGCCAGCAGCTCCGAGGTGGGTGAGCAGTTCTTC.

This clone was found a few times. The genes are TRBV7-8 and TRBJ1-2, with 8 bases matching TRBD1. The CDR3 spans 13 residues. Losses at the gene ends were 5 bases for V and 6 bases for J; bases not matched to a gene: 5. Germline V gene data show CDR1 as SGHVS and CDR2 as FQNEAQ. CDR3 loop: CASSRQGMDGYTF. The DNA for the CDR3 is TGTGCCAGCAGCAGACAGGGGATGGATGGCTACACCTTC.

The chain carries TRBV7-9 and TRBJ1-5, with unresolved D. The CDR3 loop spans 15 amino acids. V lost 1 base to trimming and J lost 10 bases, with 17 bases between them. Germline CDR1 is SEHNR and CDR2 is FQNEAQ (reference sequence). The CDR3 DNA reads TGTGCCAGCAGCTTAGGGCCAGGCCCGCGCGATCCCCAGCATTTT. Protein product: CASSLGPGPRDPQHF.

The chain has TRBV15 and TRBJ2-1, with TRBD2 as a possible D gene (6 bases). Trimming removed 4 bases at V and 1 base at J, with 11 bases between. CDR3 length: 15 residues. CDR1 and CDR2 from the germline V gene are LNHNV and YYDKDF (reference sequence). The CDR3 nucleotides are TGTGCCACCAGCATTATAAGCGGGTCCTACAATGAGCAGTTCTTC. Its protein is CATSIISGSYNEQFF.